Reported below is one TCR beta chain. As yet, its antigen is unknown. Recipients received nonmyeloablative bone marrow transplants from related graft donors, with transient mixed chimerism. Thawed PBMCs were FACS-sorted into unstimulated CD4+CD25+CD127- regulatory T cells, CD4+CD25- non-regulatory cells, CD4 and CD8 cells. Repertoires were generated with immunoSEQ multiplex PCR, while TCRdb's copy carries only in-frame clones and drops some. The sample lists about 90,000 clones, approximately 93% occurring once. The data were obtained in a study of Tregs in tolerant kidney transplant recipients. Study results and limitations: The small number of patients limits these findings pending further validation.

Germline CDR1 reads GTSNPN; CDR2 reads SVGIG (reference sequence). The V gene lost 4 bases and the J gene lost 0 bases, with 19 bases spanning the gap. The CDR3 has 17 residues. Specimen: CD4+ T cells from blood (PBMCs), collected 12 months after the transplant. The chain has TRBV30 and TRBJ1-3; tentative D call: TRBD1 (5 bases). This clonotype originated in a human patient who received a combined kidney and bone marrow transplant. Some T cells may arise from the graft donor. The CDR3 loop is CAWTLGGTATSGNTIYF. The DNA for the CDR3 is TGTGCCTGGACCCTAGGAGGGACCGCCACCTCTGGAAACACCATATATTTT.